This T cell receptor (beta chain) appears in the sequencing data of a study of CD8 T cells in ankylosing spondylitis listed by TCRdb under 2017. With respect to the entire study: To find TCR variants linked to disease, the study profiled T cell receptor beta repertoires in ankylosing spondylitis patients and healthy donors. The full study cohort comprised around 25 ankylosing spondylitis patients and roughly 100 healthy donors. Samples of peripheral blood were taken, and for ankylosing spondylitis patients, synovial fluid was collected as well.

Results and caveats for the whole study, not just this receptor: Some motif variants had previously been reported in the synovial fluid and blood of reactive arthritis patients, which suggests shared mechanisms of disease initiation. A TCR beta motif made up of several highly homologous amino acid variants appeared to be characteristic of blood from ankylosing spondylitis patients. According to the report, matched synovial fluid samples from ankylosing spondylitis patients were significantly enriched for the disease-linked clones. The disease-linked clones showed a CD8+ phenotype and occurred at relatively low frequencies in peripheral blood.

Sequencing relied on an Illumina HiSeq 2500. TCR beta libraries were prepared by quantitative 5'-RACE with molecular barcodes. The original methods were these. Disease-linked TCR variants were identified with a new computational method built on a probabilistic model of VDJ rearrangement. The public reads were run again by TCRdb, first through fastp at Q25 and then through MiXCR, and only productive beta chains were kept. Every CDR3 protein is listed once, alongside the most common genes and DNA of its rows. V and J calls and clone size were set by TCRdb, not the authors. In all, the sample holds 350,000 to 450,000 distinct CDR3 sequences, and about 25% of those were seen once. The ten largest clones capture over 0.8% of the sample. As concerns this clonotype: What this receptor recognizes is not known. It has no much larger one-base neighbor in the sample; base qualities were not kept.

Sequenced material: blood, either unsorted or a sorted T cell fraction (not recorded which). The TCR sequence derives from a male donor with ankylosing spondylitis.

The bases read TGTGCCTGGAGTGTCCCGGGGGTCCACGAGCAGTACTTC. The encoded protein is CAWSVPGVHEQYF. The sequence links TRBV30 to TRBJ2-7, and perhaps TRBD2 as D gene, on 6 matching bases. From the cysteine up to the phenylalanine, the CDR3 has a length of 13 residues. Only the CDR3 DNA stays, 39 bases, in frame from base 1. Trimming costs V 0 bases and J 5 bases, and their ends lie 11 bases apart. From the germline V gene (reference sequence), CDR1 is GTSNPN and CDR2 is SVGIG. The variable domain in full, with residues beyond the CDR3 obtained from the reference TRBV30 and TRBJ2-7 genes, is SQTIHQWPATLVQPVGSPLSLECTVEGTSNPNLYWYRQAAGRGLQLLFYSVGIGQISSEVPQNLSASRPQDRQFILSSKKLLLSDSGFYLCAWSVPGVHEQYFGPGTRLTVT.